The T cell receptor (beta chain) under discussion was sequenced for a study of post-analysis software for immune sequencing data. Looking at the study overall: The patients showed relapsing-remitting, secondary progressive and progressive-relapsing multiple sclerosis courses.

This clonotype was counted a few times. Its antigen is unknown. Incorporated into the TCR beta cDNA libraries were unique molecular identifiers, which served to reduce PCR and sequencing biases. Once 1 to 10 million T cells were used, roughly 0.5 million cDNA molecules resulted. A single record per CDR3 protein comes from TCRdb applying MiXCR to the PCR reads. Of about 770,000 distinct CDR3 sequences in the sample, 46% are singletons; the top ten hold roughly 4.9%. Findings and caveats of the study: Significantly decreased normalized Chao1 diversity was recorded for multiple sclerosis patients relative to controls. The F measure placed samples prepared in the same batch into strongly shared clusters. The five TRBV segments detected at higher frequency in patients than in controls included TRBV5-6, TRBV5-1 and TRBV20-1.

Germline-derived CDR1 and CDR2 are SGHVS and FQNEAQ. The CDR3 has 15 amino acids. V lost 3 bases to trimming and J lost 6 bases; unmatched junction nucleotides: 7. The J gene is TRBJ2-1, the V gene TRBV7-8; 8 bases are a match to TRBD1. This receptor was taken from a girl aged 5-17 years with multiple sclerosis. Material: blood. The CDR3 loop reads CASSFGQGRINEQFF. The CDR3 DNA reads TGTGCCAGCAGCTTCGGACAGGGCAGGATCAATGAGCAGTTCTTC.